These 21 T cell receptor beta chains share one sample of origin, sequenced in a study of blood T cell repertoires in COVID-19. Assay used: immunoSEQ multiplex PCR; TCRdb lists only in-frame clones, some missing. The profile shows around 180,000 clones, around 89% of them singletons. Source material: peripheral blood. The receptors originated from a man in his fifties or sixties with acute or convalescent COVID-19.

V is TRBV6-6 and J is TRBJ2-3; TRBD2 matches at 7 bases. V trimming: 2 bases; J trimming: 5 bases; junction bases outside the gene matches: 4. This CDR3 region has 14 residues. The V gene's germline CDR1 is MNHNY and CDR2 SVGAGI (reference sequence). The CDR3 spells CASSYAGVVDTQYF. In DNA, the CDR3 is TGTGCCAGCAGTTACGCGGGAGTGGTAGATACGCAGTATTTT.

V is TRBV7-3 and J is TRBJ2-3, with 7 bases aligning to TRBD1. The J segment lost 2 bases and the V segment lost 4 bases, leaving 6 bases of the junction unmatched. The length of the CDR3 is 15 residues. Germline-derived CDR1 and CDR2 are SGHTA and FQGTGA. This CDR3 is CASSSGQIYTDTQYF. The DNA for the CDR3 is TGTGCCAGCAGCTCGGGACAGATTTACACAGATACGCAGTATTTT.

The V call is TRBV24-1, the J call TRBJ2-3, with D unresolved. The CDR3 has 12 amino acids. The V end lost 1 base, the J end lost 10 bases, and 8 bases lay between the germline ends. Germline values: CDR1 KGHDR, CDR2 SFDVKD. In DNA form, the CDR3 reads TGTGCCACCAGTGATTTCGCCCGCGCGCAGTATTTT. Its protein product is CATSDFARAQYF.

The V call is TRBV7-9, the J call TRBJ2-2, with D perhaps matching TRBD1 (6 bases). The CDR3 spans 13 residues. Germline V gene data show CDR1 as SEHNR and CDR2 as FQNEAQ (reference sequence). Between the trimmed V and J ends, which lost 6 bases and 5 bases, there was a span of 10 bases. CDR3 in amino acids: CASSIGQTGELFF. The DNA for the CDR3 is TGTGCCAGCAGTATCGGACAGACCGGGGAGCTGTTTTTT.

The chain employs TRBV6-2 or TRBV6-3 and TRBJ1-2, with 10 bases aligning to TRBD1. The V and J ends lost 6 bases and 5 bases, in that order; junction bases with no gene match: 9. CDR1 is MNHEY and CDR2 is SVGEGT in the germline V gene. The CDR3 loop spans 15 amino acids. The CDR3 DNA sequence: TGTGCCAGCAGCCCCTGGACAGGGGGTACATATGGCTACACCTTC. Translating it yields CASSPWTGGTYGYTF.

The chain is built from TRBV30 and TRBJ2-1, with D possibly being TRBD1 (6 bases). The CDR3 totals 13 residues. In germline, CDR1 is GTSNPN, CDR2 SVGIG (reference sequence). V lost 0 bases, J lost 8 bases, and 11 bases lay in between. The CDR3 sequence is CAWSVQGRDEQFF. CDR3 nucleotides: TGTGCCTGGAGTGTACAGGGACGGGATGAGCAGTTCTTC.

This rearrangement joins TRBV5-1 to TRBJ2-1, with 10 bases matching TRBD2. V was clipped by 0 bases and J by 3 bases; unmatched bases: 6. Germline CDR1 SGHRS, CDR2 YFSETQ. The CDR3 runs 17 residues. CDR3: CASSLDRAGGFYNEQFF. The CDR3 DNA reads as TGCGCCAGCAGCTTGGATCGAGCGGGAGGGTTCTACAATGAGCAGTTCTTC.

The chain joins TRBV24-1 to TRBJ2-7, with 9 bases that match TRBD1. CDR3 length: 12 amino acids. From germline, CDR1 is KGHDR and CDR2 SFDVKD. Trimming at V came to 10 bases and at J to 3 bases, leaving 3 bases not matched to a gene. This chain's CDR3 is CATSTGGYEQYF. The CDR3 DNA reads TGTGCCACTTCGACAGGGGGCTACGAGCAGTACTTC.

This clone is large. V is TRBV6-5 and J is TRBJ2-7, with a possible D match to TRBD1 (6 bases). V shed 5 bases and J shed 10 bases, with 9 bases lying between them. From germline, CDR1 is MNHEY and CDR2 SVGAGI. This CDR3 has 10 amino acids. This chain's CDR3 is CASSRTAQYF. CDR3 sequence (DNA): TGTGCCAGCAGTCGGACAGCACAGTACTTC.

The CDR3 loop is CASSLLGGGQPQHF. The CDR3 region has the DNA TGCGCCAGCAGCCTGCTCGGGGGGGGGCAGCCCCAGCATTTT. The chain links TRBV4-1 to TRBJ1-5, with TRBD1 as a possible D gene (5 bases). The germline V and J ends were trimmed by 4 bases and 7 bases, with 14 bases remaining between them. Per the germline V gene, CDR1 is MGHRA and CDR2 is YSYEKL. This CDR3 contains 14 residues.

As regards this clone: Compared with germline, one end of the junction differs, possibly owing to a read error. The genes are TRBV7-9 and TRBJ2-3; the match to TRBD2 covers 11 bases. CDR3 size: 14 residues. The V gene's germline CDR1 is SEHNR and CDR2 FQNEAQ (reference sequence). This CDR3 reads CASSRLAGTGTQYF. In DNA form, the CDR3 reads TGTGCCAGCAGCCGACTAGCGGGGACAGGTACGCAGTATTTT.

V is TRBV19 and J is TRBJ1-2; maybe TRBD1 (5 bases). Between the trimmed V and J ends, which lost 5 bases and 5 bases, there was a span of 21 bases. Germline V lookup: CDR1 LNHDA, CDR2 SQIVND (reference sequence). The CDR3 is 16 amino acids. CDR3: CASSYTSDGGNYGYTF. The CDR3 DNA reads TGTGCCAGTAGTTACACATCGGACGGGGGTAATTATGGCTACACCTTC.

V and J are TRBV10-3 and TRBJ2-5; 8 positions agree with TRBD1. V was pared by 6 bases and J by 4 bases, with 4 bases of the junction left unmatched. Germline lookup yields CDR1 ENHRY and CDR2 SYGVKD. The CDR3 is made up of 13 amino acids. In DNA, the CDR3 is TGTGCCATCAGGGACAGGGCTATAGAGACCCAGTACTTC. It encodes CAIRDRAIETQYF.

The gene calls are TRBV29-1 and TRBJ2-2; tentative D call: TRBD2 (6 bases). Germline CDR1 SQVTM, CDR2 ANQGSEA. This CDR3 has 18 amino acids. With 4 bases removed from V and 4 bases from J, the gap between germline ends came to 25 bases. DNA of the CDR3: TGCAGCGTTGTGTTGGTTGACTACCCCGGGAGCACCACCGGGGAGCTGTTTTTT. Protein sequence: CSVVLVDYPGSTTGELFF.

This clone was observed once. This chain links TRBV27 with TRBJ2-1, with D maybe TRBD1 (5 bases). V was clipped by 3 bases and J by 3 bases, with 12 bases between them. Germline V gene data show CDR1 as MNHEY and CDR2 as SMNVEV (reference sequence). This CDR3 spans 15 amino acids. The CDR3 loop is CASSFRPGLYNEQFF. CDR3 DNA: TGTGCCAGCAGTTTTAGGCCAGGGCTCTACAATGAGCAGTTCTTC.

This sequence joins TRBV3-1 (or the pseudogene TRBV3-2) and TRBJ2-5; TRBD2 aligns across 10 bases. Trimming took 3 bases from V and 5 from J; bases not matched to a gene: 3. Germline V lookup: CDR1 LGHDT, CDR2 YNNKEL (reference sequence). CDR3 length: 14 amino acids. The CDR3 DNA reads as TGTGCCAGCAGCCATACTAGCGGGGCTGAGACCCAGTACTTC. It yields the protein CASSHTSGAETQYF.

This clone has only one observation. The chain carries TRBV2 and TRBJ1-1; no clear D. Germline V CDR1 and CDR2: SNHLY, FYNNEI. The CDR3 extends over 12 amino acids. Trimming took off 6 bases at V and 0 bases at J, with 5 bases between the two ends. In DNA form, the CDR3 reads TGTGCCAGCAGGCGCATGAACACTGAAGCTTTCTTT. It is translated as CASRRMNTEAFF.

J is TRBJ2-1 and V is TRBV18, with D possibly matching TRBD2 (6 bases). The CDR3 length is 19 residues. Trimming took off 0 bases at V and 0 bases at J, with 18 bases between the two ends. CDR1 and CDR2 (germline): KGHSH, LQKENI. The CDR3 nucleotides are TGTGCCAGCTCACCACCGTATGGAGGGCAGACGAGCTCCTACAATGAGCAGTTCTTC. The encoded protein is CASSPPYGGQTSSYNEQFF.

V is TRBV6-2 or TRBV6-3 and J is TRBJ1-1; 9 bases match TRBD1. Unmatched junction bases numbered 10, after V lost 1 base and J lost 1 base. CDR1 is MNHEY and CDR2 is SVGEGT in the germline V gene. The CDR3 consists of 18 residues. Here the CDR3 reads CASSYWTGTGFKNTEAFF. CDR3 in DNA: TGTGCCAGCAGTTACTGGACCGGGACAGGGTTCAAGAACACTGAAGCTTTCTTT.

The chain has TRBV9 and TRBJ2-7, with D possibly TRBD2 on 5 matching bases. Looked up from germline, CDR1 is SGDLS and CDR2 is YYNGEE. The CDR3 runs 15 residues. V shed 0 bases and J shed 3 bases, with 13 bases lying between them. The CDR3 DNA reads as TGTGCCAGCAGCGTAGCGGTCGGGGATCGCTACGAGCAGTACTTC. Protein sequence: CASSVAVGDRYEQYF.

The chain carries TRBV30 and TRBJ2-2; TRBD1 agrees at 7 bases. The CDR3 runs 14 residues. Germline V gives CDR1 GTSNPN, CDR2 SVGIG (reference sequence). Trimming took 2 bases from V and 3 from J; bases not matched to a gene: 3. CDR3 nucleotides: TGTGCCTGGAGTAGGGGGCAGGACACCGGGGAGCTGTTTTTT. It encodes CAWSRGQDTGELFF.